One sample yielded the 5 T cell receptor beta chains listed below, sequenced in a study of CDR3 diversity in severe acne. MiXCR, applied by TCRdb to the PCR reads, yields one record per CDR3 protein. The table lists more than 85,000 distinct CDR3 sequences, 45% to 60% of them singletons, with under 15% in the top ten. Specimen: blood. These receptors originate from a male donor with acne.

This clonotype was seen ten or more times. The chain has TRBV11-2 and TRBJ2-5; the D gene is possibly TRBD2 (5 bases). With 1 base removed from V and 5 bases from J, the gap between germline ends came to 8 bases. The CDR3 loop spans 13 amino acids. Germline-derived CDR1 and CDR2 are SGHAT and FQNNGV. Written as DNA, the CDR3 is TGTGCCAGCAGCTTAGGACGGGATGAGACCCAGTACTTC. Its protein is CASSLGRDETQYF.

This clonotype was recorded at least ten times. The rearrangement uses TRBV28 and TRBJ2-3; 9 nucleotides agree with TRBD1. The J segment lost 6 bases and the V segment lost 3 bases, leaving 4 bases of the junction unmatched. This CDR3 has 14 residues. CDR1 and CDR2 (germline): MDHEN, SYDVKM. The CDR3: CASSFGTGTDTQYF. CDR3 DNA: TGTGCCAGCAGTTTTGGGACAGGGACGGATACGCAGTATTTT.

This clonotype appeared many times. V and J are TRBV5-8 and TRBJ1-5; no reliable D call. Trimming cost V 1 base and J 4 bases, with 3 bases left between them. The CDR3 is 12 residues long. In germline, CDR1 is SGHTS, CDR2 YDEGEE. CDR3 DNA sequence: TGTGCCAGCAGCTTGCCAAATCAGCCCCAGCATTTT. This gives the protein CASSLPNQPQHF.

V is TRBV25-1 and J is TRBJ1-2; D gene unclear. The length of the CDR3 is 14 residues. Germline V CDR1 and CDR2: MGHDK, SYGVNS. The ends were cut back, 1 base at V and 2 bases at J, with 8 bases in the middle. As DNA, the CDR3 is TGTGCCAGCAGTGAATGGGCGGACAACTATGGCTACACCTTC. Amino acids: CASSEWADNYGYTF.

The V and J genes are TRBV7-2 and TRBJ2-3; no clear D. The length of the CDR3 is 16 residues. CDR1 and CDR2 (germline): SGHTA, FQGNSA. The V end was cut by 5 bases, the J end by 6 bases, with 21 bases between. The CDR3 DNA follows: TGTGCCAGCAGCCCCGCGTACACGTTCGATGGCGATACGCAGTATTTT. This codes for CASSPAYTFDGDTQYF.